Listed below are T cell receptor beta chains from one sample, sequenced in a study of T cell responses to AZD1222 COVID-19 vaccine. Profiling relied on immunoSEQ multiplex PCR, and the TCRdb table lists in-frame clones only, not all of them. The sample has roughly 70,000 clones, over 80% seen once; the top ten hold approximately 6.3%. Material: peripheral blood, obtained 28 days after the second dose of the MenACWY control vaccine. These receptors all come from an adult who received the MenACWY meningococcal vaccine as a control. The CDR3 runs from the conserved cysteine through the conserved F or W.

J,V,CDR3
TRBJ1-1,TRBV5-5,CASSLANLRASLPEAFF
TRBJ2-3,TRBV12-3/TRBV12-4,CASSFSGADTQYF
TRBJ2-7,TRBV7-8,CASIRSGDGASYEQYF
TRBJ2-1,TRBV9,CASSPGLAGSNEQFF
TRBJ2-1,TRBV7-3,CASSPSSYNEQFF
TRBJ1-2,TRBV7-2,CASSFTGNYGYTF
TRBJ1-5,TRBV19,CASSWTGNQPQHF
TRBJ1-1,TRBV9,CASSVDGFMNTEAFF
TRBJ2-7,TRBV3-1/TRBV3-2,CASASFGPYEQYF
TRBJ2-3,TRBV27,CASSLSPTMVADTQYF
TRBJ1-2,TRBV5-6,CASSLWDRPTFTF
TRBJ2-5,TRBV28,CASRVEAIEETQYF
TRBJ2-5,TRBV7-2,CASSPTRETQYF
TRBJ2-3,TRBV3-1/TRBV3-2,CASSQISGRVGPDTQYF
TRBJ1-4,TRBV4-3,CASSLGRSTNEKLFF
TRBJ1-1,TRBV7-2,CASSPNRGGFSEAFF
TRBJ1-1,TRBV4-1,CASSPLAGLNTEAFF
TRBJ1-1,TRBV28,CASSPRTDPNTEAFF
TRBJ2-1,TRBV4-1,CASSQEERSGYNEQFF
TRBJ1-1,TRBV9,CASSGRDASWMAEAFF
TRBJ2-7,TRBV6-4,CASKLEDLEVYEQYF
TRBJ2-3,TRBV20-1,CSARGPDTQYF
TRBJ2-5,TRBV20-1,CSARVAETQYF
TRBJ1-1,TRBV6-2/TRBV6-3,CASSTRDITEAFF
TRBJ1-5,TRBV10-3,CAISERSGDQPQHF
TRBJ2-1,TRBV6-4,CASSGDNNNEQFF
TRBJ1-5,TRBV28,CASSLGQEAGQPQHF
TRBJ1-1,TRBV6-1,CASSDPGGPNTEAFF
TRBJ2-5,TRBV28,CASSLLGGGHETQYF
TRBJ2-3,TRBV28,CASSSRGREIDTQYF
TRBJ2-1,TRBV27,CASSLSPDNEQFF
TRBJ2-4,TRBV7-9,CASSLEGGYKNIQYF
TRBJ1-2,TRBV12-3/TRBV12-4,CASSFRRGDGYTF
TRBJ1-3,TRBV30,CAWTGSGNTIYF
TRBJ1-6,TRBV5-1,CASSPDSSYSPLHF
TRBJ2-1,TRBV11-2,CASSIRASYNEQFF
TRBJ1-3,TRBV5-8,CASSFPGASGNTIYF
TRBJ2-3,TRBV13,CASSSTSPGTDTQYF
TRBJ2-1,TRBV2,CASSGREGLNEQFF
TRBJ1-4,TRBV4-3,CASSQGVSEKLFF
TRBJ1-2,TRBV6-5,CASSYSKGFGGYTF
TRBJ2-1,TRBV6-5,CASSYDGLAEYNEQFF
TRBJ1-1,TRBV11-2,CASSQLGWTVMNTEAFF
TRBJ2-5,TRBV15,CATSRDRQFETQYF
TRBJ2-6,TRBV4-3,CASSQVGGSGANVLTF
TRBJ2-7,TRBV7-9,CASSARNMSLYEQYF
TRBJ1-5,TRBV9,CASSVGQFNQPQHF
TRBJ1-1,TRBV6-5,CATRGVGTEAFF
TRBJ2-2,TRBV5-4,CASSLKGLFTGELFF
TRBJ2-3,TRBV7-8,CASPGDSTDTQYF
TRBJ1-1,TRBV24-1,CATSQGPQNTEAFF
TRBJ1-6,TRBV10-3,CAISGAAGDRNSPLHF
TRBJ1-2,TRBV6-1,CASSENWRYGYTF
TRBJ2-7,TRBV30,CAWGGYEQYF
TRBJ2-2,TRBV18,CASSPITGGETGELFF